This is a list of T cell receptor beta chains from one sample in a study of regulatory T cells in long-lasting Graves disease. TCRdb reprocessed the multiplex PCR reads with MiXCR, giving one entry per CDR3 protein. This sample has hundreds of thousands of distinct CDR3 sequences, with approximately 13% found just once. The data also belong to a second study, concerning T cells in Graves' hyperthyroidism and ophthalmopathy.

This specimen consisted of peripheral blood mononuclear cells (PBMCs), obtained at new diagnosis, from a patient treated with antithyroid drugs. These receptors were collected from a man aged 25-45 years with Graves disease. Each CDR3 is given with its conserved first and last residue. A D gene is named only where the DNA matches it firmly. Size values are once, few and many counts, or a class for expanded clones, and some rows have none.

abundance | j_gene | v_gene | d_gene | CDR3nt | CDR3aa
NA | TRBJ1-4 | TRBV7-9 | NA | TGTGCCAGCAGCTCGCTCAAGACAGAGTTATTTGAAAAACTGTTTTTT | CASSSLKTELFEKLFF
many | TRBJ2-7 | TRBV29-1 | NA | TGCAGCGTTGATCGGGGCCTTGGCGAGCAGTACTTC | CSVDRGLGEQYF
once | TRBJ2-3 | TRBV7-2 | NA | TGTGCCAGCAGCCCCCGGGACTCCCGAAGCCCGACTGGTACGCAGTATTTT | CASSPRDSRSPTGTQYF
NA | TRBJ2-4 | TRBV27 | TRBD2 | TGTGCCAGCAGCCAGACTAGCGGGGGGAACAAAAACATTCAGTACTTC | CASSQTSGGNKNIQYF
few | TRBJ1-1 | TRBV19 | NA | TGTGCCAGTAGTAGTCAGGGTGATAGAGGTGAAGCTTTCTTT | CASSSQGDRGEAFF
many | TRBJ2-7 | TRBV13 | TRBD2 | TGTGCCAGCAGCCTGACTAGCGGGAGTAGGAACGAGCAGTACTTC | CASSLTSGSRNEQYF
few | TRBJ2-7 | TRBV4-2 | NA | TGTGCCAGCAGCCAAGAGCGGCGGTCCCTATACGAGCAGTACTTC | CASSQERRSLYEQYF
NA | TRBJ2-1 | TRBV7-9 | NA | TGTGCCAGCAGCTTCGCGGGGACCGGAGCTTCTTACAATGAGCAGTTCTTC | CASSFAGTGASYNEQFF
NA | TRBJ2-3 | TRBV12-3/TRBV12-4 | NA | TGTGCCAGCAGCCTCGACACAGATCCGCAGTATTTT | CASSLDTDPQYF
NA | TRBJ2-1 | TRBV6-5 | NA | TGTGCCAGCAGTTACTCGACGGACAATGAGCAGTTCTTC | CASSYSTDNEQFF
many | TRBJ1-1 | TRBV2 | TRBD1 | TGTGCCAGCAGTCCGGGGACAGGGGGCATGAACACTGAAGCTTTCTTT | CASSPGTGGMNTEAFF
many | TRBJ2-3 | TRBV5-6 | NA | TGTGCCAGCAGCTTCCTCGGCGGGAACACAGATACGCAGTATTTT | CASSFLGGNTDTQYF
once | TRBJ2-2 | TRBV19 | TRBD2 | TGTGCCAGTAGTATCAGGATCTATACTAGCGGTCCGAACACCGGGGAGCTGTTTTTT | CASSIRIYTSGPNTGELFF
many | TRBJ2-2 | TRBV10-1 | NA | TGCGCCAGCAGTGATTCAGGGGCCGGGGAGCTGTTTTTT | CASSDSGAGELFF
many | TRBJ2-3 | TRBV27 | TRBD2 | TGTGCCAGCAGTTTTTGGGCGGGAGTCCGATCAGATACGCAGTATTTT | CASSFWAGVRSDTQYF
NA | TRBJ2-2 | TRBV5-1 | TRBD2 | TGCGCCAGCAGCGGGACTACCGCCGGGGAGCTGTTTTTT | CASSGTTAGELFF
many | TRBJ2-3 | TRBV12-3/TRBV12-4 | NA | TGTGCCAGCAGTTCCCCGACTGGCGGAAGCACAGATACGCAGTATTTT | CASSSPTGGSTDTQYF
many | TRBJ1-4 | TRBV2 | NA | TGTGCCAGCATTTCTCATATAGGGGAGGGACTGTTTTTT | CASISHIGEGLFF
many | TRBJ2-1 | TRBV12-3/TRBV12-4 | NA | TGTGCCACCCCCCGGTCCTACAATGAGCAGTTCTTC | CATPRSYNEQFF
many | TRBJ2-5 | TRBV7-9 | TRBD2 | TGTGCCAGCAGCTCCGCAGGGATGGGACTAGCCGCGACCCAGTACTTC | CASSSAGMGLAATQYF
NA | TRBJ1-4 | TRBV29-1 | NA | TGCAGCGTTGAAAATGAAAAACTGTTTTTT | CSVENEKLFF
many | TRBJ2-3 | TRBV5-4 | TRBD2 | TGTGCCAGCAGCTTCGGGGGACTAGCTAGCACAGATACGCAGTATTTT | CASSFGGLASTDTQYF
many | TRBJ1-2 | TRBV6-5 | TRBD1 | TGTGCCAGCAGTTACCCTTCCGGGACAGGGGTTTTTCGTTACTATGGCTACACCTTC | CASSYPSGTGVFRYYGYTF
NA | TRBJ2-3 | TRBV5-1 | NA | TGCCCCAGCAGCTTGGAGGGGGTCACAGATACGCAGTATTTT | CPSSLEGVTDTQYF
many | TRBJ2-1 | TRBV15 | NA | TGTGCCACCAGCAGAGATAGAGGCGTTTCCAATGAGCAGTTCTTC | CATSRDRGVSNEQFF
many | TRBJ2-1 | TRBV7-2 | NA | TGTGCCAGCCATCAGGGAAGATCGAGGAATGAGCAGTTCTTC | CASHQGRSRNEQFF
few | TRBJ2-5 | TRBV3-1 | TRBD1 | TGTGCCAGCAGCCAAACCCCAGGGGGCGCGGAGACCCAGTACTTC | CASSQTPGGAETQYF
many | TRBJ2-2 | TRBV6-5 | TRBD1 | TGTGCCAGCAGTTACCCGACAGGGGGCAACCTCGTTTTCCCGAACACCGGGGAGCTGTTTTTT | CASSYPTGGNLVFPNTGELFF
NA | TRBJ2-3 | TRBV29-1 | TRBD2 | TGCAGCGTACCTGGTCCTAGCGGATTCACAGATACGCAGTATTTT | CSVPGPSGFTDTQYF
many | TRBJ1-1 | TRBV12-3/TRBV12-4 | NA | TGTGCCAGCACCGGAATTAACCTGAACACTGAAGCTTTCTTT | CASTGINLNTEAFF
many | TRBJ2-1 | TRBV2 | NA | TGTGCCAGCTCCGAGTTGAGCTCCTACAATGAGCAGTTCTTC | CASSELSSYNEQFF
NA | TRBJ2-1 | TRBV20-1 | TRBD1 | TGCAGTGCTAGTCCGGGACAGGGAAGCCTTACTCCGAAACGCTCCTACAATGAGCAGTTCTTC | CSASPGQGSLTPKRSYNEQFF
many | TRBJ2-1 | TRBV20-1 | TRBD2 | TGCAGTGCTAGAGCATCTGCGGGAGCCCGGGACAATGAGCAGTTCTTC | CSARASAGARDNEQFF
NA | TRBJ1-1 | TRBV6-1 | NA | TGTGCCAGCAAACAGAAGGACACCTACACTGAAGCTTTCTTT | CASKQKDTYTEAFF
NA | TRBJ2-4 | TRBV20-1 | NA | TGCAGTGCTCTGGGACATACCTTAGCCAAAAACATTCAGTACTTC | CSALGHTLAKNIQYF
many | TRBJ1-1 | TRBV6-1 | NA | TGTGCCAGCAGTGGCAACAGGGTGAACACTGAAGCTTTCTTT | CASSGNRVNTEAFF
many | TRBJ1-1 | TRBV7-9 | TRBD1 | TGTGCCAGCAGCCCCCAACAGGGGGTGAACACTGAAGCTTTCTTT | CASSPQQGVNTEAFF
NA | TRBJ1-1 | TRBV29-1 | TRBD1 | TGCAGCGCCAAAGGGACAGGGGGCTACAACACTGAAGCTTTCTTT | CSAKGTGGYNTEAFF
many | TRBJ2-5 | TRBV30 | TRBD2 | TGTGCCTGGAGTGTAGCGGGAGGACCCCAAGAGACCCAGTACTTC | CAWSVAGGPQETQYF
many | TRBJ2-7 | TRBV30 | NA | TGTGCCTGGAGTGCTCTTTCCTACGAGCAGTACTTC | CAWSALSYEQYF
many | TRBJ2-1 | TRBV5-1 | NA | TGCGCCAGCAGCCCCGTGGGGGGATCGTCGTACAATGAGCAGTTCTTC | CASSPVGGSSYNEQFF
NA | TRBJ1-1 | TRBV19 | NA | TGTGCCAGTACCACGGGATTTTTGAACACTGAAGCTTTCTTT | CASTTGFLNTEAFF
NA | TRBJ2-5 | TRBV18 | NA | TGTGCCAGCTCACCCCAAACAGCCTACCAAGAGACCCAGTACTTC | CASSPQTAYQETQYF
many | TRBJ2-7 | TRBV14 | NA | TGTGCCAGCAGCAGCATCCGGGGTGCTTCCTACGAGCAGTACTTC | CASSSIRGASYEQYF
many | TRBJ1-1 | TRBV2 | NA | TGTGCCAGCAGTAACAATCTAGGGCAGGTTGAAGCTTTCTTT | CASSNNLGQVEAFF
few | TRBJ2-2 | TRBV5-1 | NA | TGCGCCAGCAGCTGGGACGTCGGAAGTACCGGGGAGCTGTTTTTT | CASSWDVGSTGELFF
many | TRBJ2-5 | TRBV6-1 | NA | TGTGCCAGCAGTGAAGCTGGGGGTGGGGAGACCCAGTACTTC | CASSEAGGGETQYF
NA | TRBJ2-5 | TRBV2 | NA | TGTGCCAGCAGCCCTTACAGGGGGGGGGAGACCCAGTACTTC | CASSPYRGGETQYF
NA | TRBJ2-1 | TRBV3-1 | TRBD2 | TGTGCCAGCTCAGCGGGACTAGCGGGAGGCTACAATGAGCAGTTCTTC | CASSAGLAGGYNEQFF
many | TRBJ2-7 | TRBV29-1 | NA | TGCAGCGCCCGCCGGACAGGCGGGGGCTACGAGCAGTACTTC | CSARRTGGGYEQYF
few | TRBJ1-2 | TRBV29-1 | NA | TGCAGCGTTGACGGGTATGGCTACACCTTC | CSVDGYGYTF
many | TRBJ2-1 | TRBV12-3/TRBV12-4 | TRBD1 | TGTGCCAGCAGTCCCATGTCGTTAGACAGGGGGTACTACAATGAGCAGTTCTTC | CASSPMSLDRGYYNEQFF
few | TRBJ2-2 | TRBV9 | TRBD2 | TGTGCCAGCAGCGTAGAACGAGCGGGAGCGGGCGGGGAGCTGTTTTTT | CASSVERAGAGGELFF
NA | TRBJ2-2 | TRBV20-1 | TRBD2 | TGCAGTGCTAGGTTGGCCGGGAGGCAGAACACCGGGGAGCTGTTTTTT | CSARLAGRQNTGELFF
many | TRBJ1-5 | TRBV5-1 | NA | TGCGCCAGCCCGCGGACAGATAGCAATCAGCCCCAGCATTTT | CASPRTDSNQPQHF
many | TRBJ1-1 | TRBV7-9 | NA | TGTGCCAGCACCCCCCCCGGGCTATACACTGAAGCTTTCTTT | CASTPPGLYTEAFF
NA | TRBJ2-7 | TRBV3-1 | TRBD1 | TGTGCCAGCTCGGACAGGGGGCTGTACTACGAGCAGTACTTC | CASSDRGLYYEQYF
many | TRBJ2-3 | TRBV20-1 | NA | TGCAGTGCTAGAGATTCGGGGCGGGATGCGCAGTATTTT | CSARDSGRDAQYF
NA | TRBJ2-1 | TRBV5-1 | NA | TGCGCCAGCAGCTTGGAGGGGCTTGGGCGCCCGGGCAATGAGCAGTTCTTC | CASSLEGLGRPGNEQFF